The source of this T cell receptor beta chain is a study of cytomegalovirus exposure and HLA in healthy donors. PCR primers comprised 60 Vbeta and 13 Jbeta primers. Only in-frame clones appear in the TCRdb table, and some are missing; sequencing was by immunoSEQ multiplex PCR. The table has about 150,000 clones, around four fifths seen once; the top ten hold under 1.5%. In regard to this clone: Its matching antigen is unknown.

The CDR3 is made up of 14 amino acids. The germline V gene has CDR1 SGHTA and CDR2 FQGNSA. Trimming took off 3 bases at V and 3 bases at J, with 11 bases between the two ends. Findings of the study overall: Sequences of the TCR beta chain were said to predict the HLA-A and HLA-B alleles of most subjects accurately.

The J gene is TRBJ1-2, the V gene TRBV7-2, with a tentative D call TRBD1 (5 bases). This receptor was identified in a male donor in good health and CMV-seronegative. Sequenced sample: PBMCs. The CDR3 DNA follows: TGTGCCAGCAGCTTTATTTGGGGCGACTATGGCTACACCTTC. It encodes CASSFIWGDYGYTF.